This is a list of T cell receptor beta chains from one sample in a study of T-cell reconstitution after alpha-beta-depleted transplantation in children. TCRdb independently ran MiXCR on the PCR reads; one entry per CDR3 protein. The data contain hundreds of thousands of distinct CDR3 sequences, 10% to 15% of them singletons. The material sequenced was PBMCs, mostly from graft donor cells, taken 360 days after TCRalphabeta/CD19-depleted stem cell transplant. These receptors originate from a male patient under 18 who had a stem cell transplant for acute myeloid leukemia, so the T cells may come from the graft donor. The CDR3 runs from the conserved cysteine through the conserved F or W. D genes are given only for firm matches.

d_call,v_call,j_call,cdr3_aa
TRBD2,TRBV29-1,TRBJ2-2,CSVEVVLAGVTGELFF
TRBD1,TRBV19,TRBJ1-5,CASTPEDRGWGQPQHF
.,TRBV12-3/TRBV12-4,TRBJ2-3,CASSAVSEGTDTQYF
.,TRBV9,TRBJ2-7,CASSVVGSYEQYF
TRBD1,TRBV29-1,TRBJ1-4,CSVTGGSGEKLFF
.,TRBV28,TRBJ1-4,CASSPDRTYEKLFF
.,TRBV12-3/TRBV12-4,TRBJ2-5,CASSGVGVETQYF
.,TRBV5-6,TRBJ2-2,CASSLVWFGGELFF
TRBD2,TRBV7-2,TRBJ2-7,CASSSSGRAYEQYF
TRBD1,TRBV11-3,TRBJ2-7,CASSFTRDRFHEQYF
TRBD1,TRBV10-3,TRBJ2-5,CAISASEGQGARQETQYF
TRBD1,TRBV7-8,TRBJ2-5,CASSLEDRGQETQYF
TRBD1,TRBV3-1,TRBJ2-7,CASSLGIRTGIYEQYF
.,TRBV30,TRBJ2-3,CAWSTGTVTDTQYF
.,TRBV7-2,TRBJ2-7,CASSPPQRFYEQYF
.,TRBV9,TRBJ2-7,CASSLQVYSYEQYF
.,TRBV4-3,TRBJ2-1,CASSQDPLAYNEQFF
TRBD1,TRBV12-3/TRBV12-4,TRBJ2-7,CASRGQGGSSRNEQYF
TRBD2,TRBV12-3/TRBV12-4,TRBJ2-7,CASSLSDWTSGPYEQYF
TRBD2,TRBV5-1,TRBJ2-3,CASSDVAGGLPGTDTQYF
.,TRBV28,TRBJ1-5,CASRESGPKNQPQHF
TRBD2,TRBV29-1,TRBJ2-1,CSVKGSGSSYNEQFF
.,TRBV20-1,TRBJ1-1,CSARSRRLNTEAFF
.,TRBV29-1,TRBJ1-2,CSAGTLTANYGYTF
TRBD2,TRBV9,TRBJ2-1,CASSVGRDRATSGRSGSRDNEQFF
.,TRBV4-3,TRBJ2-7,CASSQDSQGEDEQYF
.,TRBV6-6,TRBJ2-7,CASNEITGEQYF
.,TRBV7-2,TRBJ2-5,CASSYTREETQYF
.,TRBV7-7,TRBJ2-3,CASSRDWRDTQYF
.,TRBV20-1,TRBJ2-3,CSANEASTSTDTQYF
.,TRBV24-1,TRBJ2-3,CATAQTTDTQYF
.,TRBV28,TRBJ1-1,CASSLAGAVITEAFF
TRBD2,TRBV11-2,TRBJ2-1,CASSESRRASGKYNEQFF
.,TRBV24-1,TRBJ2-1,CATSDAPPGVLEQFF
.,TRBV20-1,TRBJ2-3,CSATPQRADTQYF
TRBD2,TRBV7-9,TRBJ2-1,CASSVVAGDYNEQFF
.,TRBV7-9,TRBJ2-2,CASSFRGSTGELFF
TRBD2,TRBV20-1,TRBJ2-7,CSARVLPGLDGYEQYF
.,TRBV7-2,TRBJ2-1,CASSLAWRVSYNEQFF
TRBD2,TRBV29-1,TRBJ2-3,CSVLEAGATDTQYF
TRBD1,TRBV20-1,TRBJ2-2,CSAPRTGVTGELFF
.,TRBV3-1,TRBJ2-1,CASSPLRTGVRRSYNEQFF
TRBD1,TRBV29-1,TRBJ2-5,CSVEYRGLGETQYF
TRBD1,TRBV6-2/TRBV6-3,TRBJ2-7,CASSSSDRGRVYEQYF
TRBD2,TRBV25-1,TRBJ2-1,CASSAGTSGVYNEQFF
.,TRBV12-3/TRBV12-4,TRBJ2-7,CASSTAGTHYYEQYF
.,TRBV21-1,TRBJ2-7,CASSKVGGQGNLEQYF
TRBD2,TRBV6-1,TRBJ2-1,CAYCGSKDNEQFF
.,TRBV6-1,TRBJ2-7,CASSEIGHLSSYEQYF